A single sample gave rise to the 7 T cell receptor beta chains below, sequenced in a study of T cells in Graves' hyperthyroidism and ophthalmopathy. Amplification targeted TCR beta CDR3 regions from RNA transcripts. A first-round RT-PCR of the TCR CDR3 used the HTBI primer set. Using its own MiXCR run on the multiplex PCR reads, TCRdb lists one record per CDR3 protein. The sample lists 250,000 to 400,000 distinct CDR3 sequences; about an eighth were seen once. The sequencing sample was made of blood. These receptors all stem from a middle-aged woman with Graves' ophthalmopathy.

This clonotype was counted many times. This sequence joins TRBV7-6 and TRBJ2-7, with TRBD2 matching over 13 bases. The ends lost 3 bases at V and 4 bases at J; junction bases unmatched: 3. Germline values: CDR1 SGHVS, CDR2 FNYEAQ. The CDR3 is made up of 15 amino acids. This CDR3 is CASSFTSGRGYEQYF. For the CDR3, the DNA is TGTGCCAGCAGCTTCACTAGCGGGAGGGGGTACGAGCAGTACTTC.

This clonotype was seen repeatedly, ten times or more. CDR3 region: CASGVRGASYNEQFF. For the CDR3, the DNA is TGTGCCAGTGGGGTGCGGGGGGCCTCCTACAATGAGCAGTTCTTC. The rearrangement joins TRBV7-9 to TRBJ2-1, with TRBD2 matching 8 bases. The CDR3 is made up of 15 amino acids. Germline lookup yields CDR1 SEHNR and CDR2 FQNEAQ (reference sequence). The ends lost 9 bases at V and 0 bases at J; junction bases unmatched: 7.

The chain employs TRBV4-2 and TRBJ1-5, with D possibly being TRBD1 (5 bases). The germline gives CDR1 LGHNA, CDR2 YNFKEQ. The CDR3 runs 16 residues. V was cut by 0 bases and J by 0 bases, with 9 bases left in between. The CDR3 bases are TGTGCCAGCAGCCAAGACGGGGCTTATAGCAATCAGCCCCAGCATTTT. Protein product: CASSQDGAYSNQPQHF.

In DNA form, the CDR3 reads TGTGCCACCCGGGGACAGTCCCGGGACTGGAGGAAAAACATTCAGTACTTC. Protein: CATRGQSRDWRKNIQYF. The chain links TRBV28 to TRBJ2-4; D is perhaps TRBD1 (7 bases). This CDR3 comprises 17 residues. V was pared by 10 bases and J by 4 bases, with 26 bases between. In germline, CDR1 is MDHEN, CDR2 SYDVKM.

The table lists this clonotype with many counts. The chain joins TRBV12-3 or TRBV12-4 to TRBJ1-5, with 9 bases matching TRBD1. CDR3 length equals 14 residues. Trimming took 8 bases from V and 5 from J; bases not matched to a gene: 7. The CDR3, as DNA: TGTGCCAGCGGCCATACAGGGGGCGATCAGCCCCAGCATTTT. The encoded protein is CASGHTGGDQPQHF.

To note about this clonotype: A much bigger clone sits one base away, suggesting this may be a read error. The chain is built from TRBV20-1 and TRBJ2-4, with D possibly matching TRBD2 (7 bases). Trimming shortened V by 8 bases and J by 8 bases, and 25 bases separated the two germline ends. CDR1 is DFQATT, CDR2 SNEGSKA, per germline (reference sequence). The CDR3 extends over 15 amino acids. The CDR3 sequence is CSSGGATRVRDIQYF. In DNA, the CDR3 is TGCAGTTCTGGGGGGGCTACCAGGGTACGAGACATTCAGTACTTC.

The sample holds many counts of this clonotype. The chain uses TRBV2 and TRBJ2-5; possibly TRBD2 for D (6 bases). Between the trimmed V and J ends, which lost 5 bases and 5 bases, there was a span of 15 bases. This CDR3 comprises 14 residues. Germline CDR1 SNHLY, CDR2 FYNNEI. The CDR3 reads CASSRPGRGETQYF. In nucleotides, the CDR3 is TGTGCCAGCAGTAGACCGGGGCGGGGTGAGACCCAGTACTTC.